This T cell receptor beta chain was documented in a study of tumor-infiltrating lymphocytes in primary liver carcinoma. Whole-study context: Donors had hepatocellular carcinoma or combined HCC and intrahepatic cholangiocarcinoma. Whole-study findings and limits: Tumor top-250-clone fractions significantly exceeded those of blood (p = 0.039). Tumor region pairs shared more overlap than did tumor-adjacent and tumor-blood pairs.

They got blood RNA out of unsorted whole blood and also pulled out germline DNA. This clonotype came up a few times. Its specificity is not known. The trim removed 0 bases at V and 5 bases at J, leaving 7 bases unmatched. This CDR3 comprises 16 residues. The researchers produced TCR beta cDNA from roughly 550 ng total RNA with a constant-region primer. Library construction for TCR beta comprised three nested multiplex PCR rounds performed with slightly modified ARM-PCR. Primers for the first two PCR rounds were TRBV1-TRBV30 forward primers and a C-beta reverse primer (roughly 10 cycles per round). TCRdb called the multiplex PCR reads again in MiXCR, with one record for every CDR3 protein. The table includes some 190,000 distinct CDR3 sequences, roughly three fifths detected once.

The TCR sequence derives from a man between 35 and 55 years old with primary liver carcinoma and hepatitis B virus infection. This rearrangement joins TRBV12-3 or TRBV12-4 to TRBJ1-2, with TRBD1 matching 9 bases. The sequencing input was peripheral blood. The CDR3 region is CASSLARYRGRYGYTF. The DNA for the CDR3 is TGTGCCAGCAGTTTAGCGAGGTACAGGGGGCGTTATGGCTACACCTTC.